This T cell receptor (beta chain) appears in the sequencing data of a study of blood T cell repertoires in COVID-19 (dated by TCRdb to about 2020). With respect to the entire study: Samples from collaborators originated in the United States, Italy and Spain and spanned both the acute and convalescent phases of COVID-19. The material from the prospective study consisted of cDNA or gDNA derived from T cells, B-cell-depleted T cells, or PBMCs. Deeply sampled blood TCRbeta repertoires from subjects exposed to, actively infected with, or recovered from COVID-19 were included in the dataset. The repertoires were released in a freely available public database meant as a resource for research on the immune response to SARS-CoV-2. The samples were drawn from the first 160 participants of the ongoing ImmuneRACE study and from about 1,200 subjects provided by 6 global collaborators. The sample metadata nearly always contained a de-identified subject ID, COVID-19 status, age in years and sex. Where HLA class I and class II types were available, the types were taken from metadata supplied by the sample provider, not from assay-based typing.

CDR1 and CDR2, looked up from the germline V gene (reference sequence), are SEHNR and FQNEAQ. V is pared back by 5 bases and J by 5 bases, with 18 bases lying between the germline termini. The CDR3, from cysteine to phenylalanine, totals 15 residues. The read is trimmed to its CDR3 DNA, 45 bases read in frame from base 1. Comments on this clone: No antigen is known for it. No clone much larger than this one lies a single base away; base qualities are absent.

TCRbeta CDR3 regions were amplified from genomic DNA by means of the immunoSEQ Assay, a bias-controlled multiplex PCR. The published analysis was carried out like this. Within the assay, amplification of reference gene primers was used to estimate how many nucleated cells each sample contained. Sequence reads were collapsed and filtered to measure the absolute abundance of every unique TCRbeta CDR3 rearrangement. For each sample, productive Simpson clonality was calculated as the square root of Simpson's diversity index across productive rearrangements. The source is immuneACCESS, and TCRdb retained only in-frame sequences with V and J called. Part of the clones is not carried over; for the studies checked, unresolved V genes explain less than half of this, and the remainder is unexplained. V and J calls and clone size come straight from that table; D and trimming were deduced from the DNA. This sample holds over 300,000 clones; roughly 90% were observed only once. 0.95% to 1% of the sample comes from the top ten.

Participants in the prospective study were enrolled through a virtual design, were aged about 18 to 100 years, and lived in 20 to 30 United States geographic areas. To assign participants to cohorts, the prospective study relied on clinical history that participants themselves reported in a screening survey and a study questionnaire. Each participant in the prospective study had whole blood, serum and a nasopharyngeal or oropharyngeal swab collected by mobile phlebotomists. Prospective study participants could optionally give additional blood draws and questionnaires over an approximately two-month period. Prospective study blood samples were shipped either frozen or at room temperature before DNA extraction. Study-wide conclusions, independent of this receptor: Clinical and demographic metadata were provided uncurated, with the amount varying by source and participant.

The rearrangement joined TRBV7-9 to TRBJ1-1, with the D gene uncertain. Sequenced input: PBMCs or T cells enriched from blood (not recorded which). The sequence derives from a woman aged 25 to 39 with acute COVID-19. At the DNA level, the sequence is TGTGCCAGCAGCGTTTTAGGCGTCAGGAATACTGAAGCTTTCTTT. The resulting protein is CASSVLGVRNTEAFF.